This T cell receptor (beta chain) was found in a study of blood T cell repertoires in COVID-19. The table came from immunoSEQ multiplex PCR; TCRdb's copy has only in-frame clones and leaves some out. The sample lists about 130,000 clones; approximately 84% were seen once. The CDR3 has 17 residues. CDR1 and CDR2 (germline): LGHNA, YNFKEQ. V lost 5 bases and J lost 9, with 26 bases in between. The sequence derives from a human donor in a cohort sampled during active COVID-19. Sequencing used peripheral blood. This rearrangement joins TRBV4-2 to TRBJ2-1, with D possibly being TRBD1 (7 bases). Here the CDR3 DNA reads TGTGCCAGCAGCTCCAGGGGGGAAACTGCCGGAGGCGGTGAGCAGTTCTTC. Translated: CASSSRGETAGGGEQFF.